Presented here are 22 T cell receptor beta chains from one specimen sequenced in a study of cytomegalovirus exposure and HLA in healthy donors. The PCR had 60 Vbeta and 13 Jbeta primers. The method was immunoSEQ multiplex PCR; TCRdb's version includes in-frame clones alone and lacks a portion of them. Its table records 150,000 to 200,000 clones. Sequenced input: PBMCs. The receptors shown here come from a man aged 25 to 40 in good health and CMV-seronegative.

The V call is TRBV19, the J call TRBJ1-2; 12 nucleotides line up with TRBD1. The CDR3 covers 17 residues. Germline CDR1 is LNHDA and CDR2 is SQIVND (reference sequence). V shed 7 bases, J shed 2 bases, and the junction held 11 bases outside the gene matches. CDR3 residues: CASTRRDRGLLNYGYTF. In DNA, the CDR3 is TGTGCCAGTACCCGCCGGGACAGGGGGCTCTTAAACTATGGCTACACCTTC. The variable domain in full, with the rest retrieved from reference TRBV19 and TRBJ1-2, is DGGITQSPKYLFRKEGQNVTLSCEQNLNHDAMYWYRQDPGQGLRLIYYSQIVNDFQKGDIAEGYSVSREKKESFPLTVTSAQKNPTAFYLCASTRRDRGLLNYGYTFGSGTRLTVV.

The chain recombines TRBV6-5 with TRBJ2-5; 14 nucleotides line up with TRBD2. Germline loops: CDR1 MNHEY, CDR2 SVGAGI. The CDR3 spans 15 residues. The V segment lost 8 bases and the J segment 11 bases; nucleotides outside the gene matches: 13. CDR3 region: CASGTSGGAQGEQYF. The CDR3 region has the DNA TGTGCCAGCGGGACTAGCGGGGGTGCGCAGGGAGAGCAGTACTTC.

This rearrangement joins TRBV19 to TRBJ1-1; tentatively, D is TRBD1 (6 bases). Looked up from germline, CDR1 is LNHDA and CDR2 is SQIVND (reference sequence). V shed 0 bases and J shed 4 bases, with 12 bases lying between them. The CDR3 length is 15 residues. The CDR3 coding sequence is TGTGCCAGTAGTATAGATCTCAGGGACACCACTGAAGCTTTCTTT. Translated, it gives CASSIDLRDTTEAFF.

The V and J genes are TRBV5-1 and TRBJ1-4; tentative D call: TRBD1 (6 bases). The CDR3 runs to 15 residues. Looked up from germline, CDR1 is SGHRS and CDR2 is YFSETQ. Trimming stripped 3 bases from V and 7 bases from J, with 16 bases between. This chain's CDR3 is CASSSNGDTGEKLFF. In DNA, the CDR3 is TGCGCCAGCAGCTCGAACGGGGACACTGGTGAAAAACTGTTTTTT.

V gene TRBV23-1 combines with J gene TRBJ2-5; 9 nucleotides line up with TRBD1. TRBV23-1 is recorded as an ORF, its role being uncertain. The V and J ends lost 3 bases and 3 bases, in that order; junction bases with no gene match: 5. The CDR3 totals 15 residues. CDR3 sequence (DNA): TGCGCCAGCAGTCACAGGGACAGGGCGAAAGAGACCCAGTACTTC. Encoded protein: CASSHRDRAKETQYF.

The V call is TRBV29-1, the J call TRBJ2-1, with 11 bases matching TRBD2. This CDR3 contains 14 residues. Trimming took 7 bases from V and 3 from J; bases not matched to a gene: 5. Germline V gives CDR1 SQVTM, CDR2 ANQGSEA. As DNA, the CDR3 is TGCAGCGCAGCCGGGACTAGCGGCTACAATGAGCAGTTCTTC. Residues: CSAAGTSGYNEQFF.

The rearrangement uses TRBV2 and TRBJ2-7, with D unresolved. The V gene's germline CDR1 is SNHLY and CDR2 FYNNEI. The CDR3 is 15 amino acids. Trimming took 3 bases from V and 0 from J, leaving 12 bases between them. CDR3 DNA sequence: TGTGCCAGCAGTGAGATCCGCGTTAGCTCCTACGAGCAGTACTTC. Its protein product is CASSEIRVSSYEQYF.

The chain is built from TRBV30 and TRBJ1-5; possible D gene TRBD1, 6 bases. The CDR3 length is 16 residues. The germline CDR1 and CDR2 sequences are GTSNPN and SVGIG (reference sequence). V was clipped by 0 bases and J by 0 bases, with 12 bases between them. CDR3: CAWSVPGEYSNQPQHF. The CDR3 bases are TGTGCCTGGAGTGTACCAGGGGAGTATAGCAATCAGCCCCAGCATTTT.

The rearrangement joins TRBV6-6 to TRBJ1-2; 7 positions match TRBD1. Germline-derived CDR1 and CDR2 are MNHNY and SVGAGI (reference sequence). The CDR3 is made up of 16 amino acids. After removal of 2 bases from V and 5 bases from J, the junction contained 11 bases not matched to a gene. The CDR3 bases are TGTGCCAGCAGTTACCCCGAGGGACAGTCTAGATATGGCTACACCTTC. Residues: CASSYPEGQSRYGYTF.

This chain connects TRBV7-8 to TRBJ2-5; D remains ambiguous. Germline V gives CDR1 SGHVS, CDR2 FQNEAQ. V was trimmed by 3 bases and J by 0 bases, leaving 5 bases between them. This CDR3 spans 13 amino acids. The CDR3 loop is CASSLSYQETQYF. Here the CDR3 DNA reads TGTGCCAGCAGCTTGTCGTACCAAGAGACCCAGTACTTC. Variable domain in full (rest from reference TRBV7-8 and TRBJ2-5): GAGVSQSPRYKVAKRGQDVALRCDPISGHVSLFWYQQALGQGPEFLTYFQNEAQLDKSGLPSDRFFAERPEGSVSTLKIQRTQQEDSAVYLCASSLSYQETQYFGPGTRLLVL.

V and J are TRBV28 and TRBJ1-5, with a possible D match to TRBD1 (6 bases). This CDR3 comprises 15 residues. Germline assignment: CDR1 MDHEN and CDR2 SYDVKM. V dropped 10 bases and J dropped 2 bases, with 18 bases sitting between them. The CDR3 loop reads CATPGGGEGNQPQHF. The CDR3 coding sequence is TGTGCCACTCCGGGGGGGGGCGAAGGCAATCAGCCCCAGCATTTT.

This chain connects TRBV28 to TRBJ1-5; 7 positions agree with TRBD1. This CDR3 is 16 amino acids long. V shed 7 bases, J shed 5 bases, and the junction held 14 bases outside the gene matches. CDR1 is MDHEN, CDR2 SYDVKM, per germline. CDR3 sequence (DNA): TGTGCCAGCATCCCAAAATTCCGGGACAGAGATCAGCCCCAGCATTTT. It translates to CASIPKFRDRDQPQHF. Using reference TRBV28 and TRBJ1-5 for the parts outside the CDR3, the full variable domain is DVKVTQSSRYLVKRTGEKVFLECVQDMDHENMFWYRQDPGLGLRLIYFSYDVKMKEKGDIPEGYSVSREKKERFSLILESASTNQTSMYLCASIPKFRDRDQPQHFGDGTRLSIL.

V gene TRBV18 combines with J gene TRBJ2-7; TRBD2 might be the D (5 bases). Between the trimmed V and J ends, which lost 3 bases and 7 bases, there was a span of 13 bases. Germline values: CDR1 KGHSH, CDR2 LQKENI. CDR3 length equals 13 residues. CDR3 DNA: TGTGCCAGCTCACCGGACGGGCAGCGGGAGCAGTACTTC. Translating gives CASSPDGQREQYF.

V and J are TRBV19 and TRBJ2-3; 10 bases line up with TRBD2. Trimming removed 4 bases from V and 2 bases from J; junction bases left unmatched: 9. The germline V gene encodes CDR1 LNHDA and CDR2 SQIVND (reference sequence). The CDR3 has 17 amino acids. The CDR3 region is CASSTLAGGAPTDTQYF. DNA for the CDR3: TGTGCCAGTAGTACTTTAGCGGGAGGAGCTCCCACAGATACGCAGTATTTT. Together with reference TRBV19 and TRBJ2-3, the CDR3 gives the full variable domain: DGGITQSPKYLFRKEGQNVTLSCEQNLNHDAMYWYRQDPGQGLRLIYYSQIVNDFQKGDIAEGYSVSREKKESFPLTVTSAQKNPTAFYLCASSTLAGGAPTDTQYFGPGTRLTVL.

The rearrangement uses TRBV5-1 and TRBJ1-2; D uncertain. Germline assignment: CDR1 SGHRS and CDR2 YFSETQ. Trimming stripped 1 base from V and 0 bases from J, with 10 bases between. The CDR3 loop spans 15 amino acids. In DNA, the CDR3 is TGCGCCAGCAGCTTGCAAAAAGACACTAACTATGGCTACACCTTC. It is translated as CASSLQKDTNYGYTF.

This chain links TRBV9 with TRBJ2-1; D might be TRBD2 (5 bases). Germline V gene sequence: CDR1 SGDLS, CDR2 YYNGEE. V gave up 4 bases and J gave up 9 bases, with 20 bases separating them. The CDR3 runs 15 residues. The DNA of the CDR3 is TGTGCCAGCAGCCGGGAAGGGTCAGCGAGGCGTGAGCAGTTCTTC. This gives the protein CASSREGSARREQFF.

The V call is TRBV6-6, the J call TRBJ2-7, with D perhaps TRBD2 (6 bases). This CDR3 spans 14 amino acids. Per germline, CDR1 MNHNY and CDR2 SVGAGI (reference sequence). V lost 7 bases, J lost 0 bases, and 13 bases lay in between. CDR3 residues: CASTYGEASYEQYF. For the CDR3, the DNA is TGTGCCAGCACCTACGGGGAGGCCTCCTACGAGCAGTACTTC.

The chain is built from TRBV5-4 and TRBJ2-3; no reliable D call. The CDR3 is 14 amino acids. V was pared by 0 bases and J by 1 base, with 6 bases between. From germline, CDR1 is SGHNT and CDR2 YYREEE (reference sequence). Written as DNA, the CDR3 is TGTGCCAGCAGCTTGGAATCCGGCACAGATACGCAGTATTTT. The encoded protein is CASSLESGTDTQYF. Filled out from reference TRBV5-4 and TRBJ2-3, the complete variable domain reads ETGVTQSPTHLIKTRGQQVTLRCSSQSGHNTVSWYQQALGQGPQFIFQYYREEENGRGNFPPRFSGLQFPNYSSELNVNALELDDSALYLCASSLESGTDTQYFGPGTRLTVL.

This sequence joins TRBV4-2 and TRBJ2-7, with TRBD2 identical over 13 bases. This CDR3 region has 15 residues. V lost 4 bases, J lost 3 bases, and 3 bases stayed unmatched. Germline V CDR1 and CDR2: LGHNA, YNFKEQ. CDR3 DNA sequence: TGTGCCAGCAGCCCAGGACTAGCGGGAGTCTACGAGCAGTACTTC. Translating gives CASSPGLAGVYEQYF.

Notes on this clone: The sample carries other DNA sequences with the same CDR3. The chain uses TRBV27 and TRBJ1-2, with 7 bases that match TRBD1. J was trimmed by 2 bases and V by 2 bases; bases with no gene match: 2. The CDR3 has 14 residues. CDR1 and CDR2 (germline): MNHEY, SMNVEV (reference sequence). The CDR3 loop is CASSLKGGNYGYTF. CDR3 coding DNA: TGTGCCAGCAGTTTAAAAGGGGGCAACTATGGCTACACCTTC.

V and J are TRBV9 and TRBJ1-2; 8 nucleotides agree with TRBD1. Per germline, CDR1 SGDLS and CDR2 YYNGEE. The CDR3 has 15 residues. After removal of 3 bases from V and 2 bases from J, the junction contained 6 bases not matched to a gene. The chain's CDR3 is CASSDRQGRNYGYTF. The CDR3 coding sequence is TGTGCCAGCAGCGACCGACAGGGGAGGAACTATGGCTACACCTTC.

The V and J genes are TRBV7-9 and TRBJ2-7; 8 bases line up with TRBD2. The V segment lost 3 bases and the J segment 0 bases; nucleotides outside the gene matches: 7. The length of the CDR3 is 16 residues. Germline assignment: CDR1 SEHNR and CDR2 FQNEAQ (reference sequence). CDR3 in DNA: TGTGCCAGCAGCTTGTTCACGGGAGGGTACTCCTACGAGCAGTACTTC. This codes for CASSLFTGGYSYEQYF.